This T cell receptor (beta chain) was sequenced during a study of T-cell memory formation after mild COVID-19. Germline V CDR1 and CDR2: DFQATT, SNEGSKA (reference sequence). Trimming stripped 5 bases from V and 1 base from J, with 18 bases between. The CDR3 runs to 15 residues. TCRdb fed the 5' RACE reads into MiXCR, producing one record per CDR3 protein. Of 450,000 to 650,000 distinct CDR3 sequences detected, less than 25% appear once; the ten largest clones hold approximately 8.4%. The receptor was isolated from an adult woman who had mild COVID-19 (a few samples of this study predate the infection). Cell type and time point are not known. Sequenced material: PBMCs or a T cell subset sorted from them (not recorded which). This chain links TRBV20-1 with TRBJ2-7; a weak D match, TRBD2 (6 bases). The CDR3 is CSAPSLAGPSYEQYF. The CDR3 bases are TGCAGTGCTCCCTCACTGGCGGGACCATCCTACGAGCAGTACTTC.